Below, 16 T cell receptor beta chains from the same sample are listed, as sequenced in a study of blood T cell repertoires in COVID-19. Some clones are missing from TCRdb's copy, which holds only in-frame ones; the method was immunoSEQ multiplex PCR. Seen here are around 94,000 clones, around four fifths observed once, and the top ten hold 3.4%. Sequenced input: peripheral blood. These receptor sequences come from a man aged 45-65 years with acute or convalescent COVID-19.

J is TRBJ2-3 and V is TRBV29-1; perhaps TRBD1 as D (6 bases). CDR1 and CDR2 (germline): SQVTM, ANQGSEA. This CDR3 comprises 13 residues. V was trimmed by 8 bases and J by 6 bases, leaving 18 bases between them. CDR3 nucleotides: TGCAGCACCCGGCTAGGGGGAGTGGATACGCAGTATTTT. As protein: CSTRLGGVDTQYF.

The J gene is TRBJ2-1, the V gene TRBV6-5; weak D call: TRBD2 (7 bases). The germline gives CDR1 MNHEY, CDR2 SVGAGI. This CDR3 is built from 15 residues. Trimming took 6 bases from V and 6 from J, leaving 18 bases between them. The CDR3 region is CASRPTWGGTNEQFF. For the CDR3, the DNA is TGTGCCAGCAGGCCTACTTGGGGGGGCACCAATGAGCAGTTCTTC.

The chain employs TRBV6-5 and TRBJ2-7; 8 nucleotides match TRBD1. V dropped 4 bases and J dropped 5; count of bases not matched to a gene: 7. This CDR3 contains 14 residues. Germline CDR1 MNHEY, CDR2 SVGAGI. CDR3 nucleotides: TGTGCCAGCAGTTTCGGACAGGGAGCGAACGAGCAGTACTTC. This codes for CASSFGQGANEQYF.

The gene calls are TRBV6-2 or TRBV6-3 and TRBJ2-3; TRBD2 matches at 11 bases. Germline-derived CDR1 and CDR2 are MNHEY and SVGEGT. V was clipped by 6 bases and J by 3 bases; unmatched bases: 8. This CDR3 is 16 amino acids long. The CDR3 here is CASSQIAGGPTDTQYF. The CDR3, as DNA: TGTGCCAGCAGCCAAATAGCGGGAGGGCCTACAGATACGCAGTATTTT.

The chain joins TRBV18 to TRBJ1-2; unclear D gene. The CDR3 sequence is 14 residues long. Germline loops: CDR1 KGHSH, CDR2 LQKENI. V lost 3 bases to trimming and J lost 4 bases, with 12 bases between them. This CDR3 reads CASSPEPRGYGYTF. The CDR3 bases are TGTGCCAGCTCACCTGAACCCCGAGGCTATGGCTACACCTTC.

This rearrangement joins TRBV28 to TRBJ2-7, with 8 nucleotides matching TRBD2. J lost 5 bases, V lost 5 bases, and 11 bases had no gene match. Per the germline V gene, CDR1 is MDHEN and CDR2 is SYDVKM. The CDR3 extends over 15 amino acids. The CDR3 sequence: CASSPGLVSVHEQYF. CDR3 DNA: TGTGCCAGCAGTCCGGGACTAGTGAGTGTCCACGAGCAGTACTTC.

The rearrangement joins TRBV6-4 to TRBJ1-6; D might be TRBD1 (5 bases). The V end lost 7 bases, the J end lost 7 bases, and 11 bases lay between the germline ends. Germline V CDR1 and CDR2: MRHNA, SNTAGT. There are 13 residues in the CDR3. The CDR3 sequence: CASKAGPNSPLHF. The CDR3, as DNA: TGTGCCAGCAAGGCAGGGCCAAATTCACCCCTCCACTTT.

J is TRBJ1-5 and V is TRBV7-2, with D possibly matching TRBD1 (5 bases). Germline V gene lookup returns CDR1 SGHTA and CDR2 FQGNSA. The CDR3 sequence is 14 residues long. Between the trimmed V and J ends, which lost 1 base and 9 bases, there was a span of 13 bases. CDR3 in DNA: TGTGCCAGCAGCTTAGATCGGGGGGTACGGCCCCAGCATTTT. Translated: CASSLDRGVRPQHF.

This sequence joins TRBV10-2 and TRBJ2-1; 14 bases align to TRBD2. CDR3 length: 16 amino acids. The V segment lost 6 bases and the J segment 6 bases; nucleotides outside the gene matches: 7. CDR1 and CDR2 from the germline V gene are WSHSY and SAAADI. The DNA for the CDR3 is TGCGCCAGCAGACGAGCCGGGACTAGCGGGGGCAATGAGCAGTTCTTC. Amino acids: CASRRAGTSGGNEQFF.

This chain links TRBV28 with TRBJ1-2; 7 positions agree with TRBD1. The CDR3 consists of 13 residues. Germline loops: CDR1 MDHEN, CDR2 SYDVKM. V was pared by 8 bases and J by 5 bases, with 8 bases of the junction left unmatched. The CDR3 protein is CASGSGTVYGYTF. Written as DNA, the CDR3 is TGTGCCAGCGGGTCCGGGACAGTGTATGGCTACACCTTC.

The rearrangement joins TRBV3-1 (or the pseudogene TRBV3-2) to TRBJ2-7; 7 bases match TRBD2. With V trimmed by 0 bases and J by 3 bases, 20 bases remained unmatched. The CDR3 covers 20 residues. Germline values: CDR1 LGHDT, CDR2 YNNKEL (reference sequence). DNA for the CDR3: TGTGCCAGCAGCCAAGATAATGGGTCGCTAGCGGAGGAGGGGATCTACGAGCAGTACTTC. Protein sequence: CASSQDNGSLAEEGIYEQYF.

The chain carries TRBV5-1 and TRBJ2-7; the match to TRBD2 covers 10 bases. CDR1 and CDR2 from the germline V gene are SGHRS and YFSETQ. Trimming took 4 bases from V and 4 from J; bases not matched to a gene: 8. CDR3 length: 15 amino acids. The DNA for the CDR3 is TGCGCCAGCAGCGAGGGGACTAGCGTTGCGTACGAGCAGTACTTC. Its protein product is CASSEGTSVAYEQYF.

CDR3 DNA sequence: TGTGCCACCAGTGATTTGGGTCCACTAGCGGGATGGGGCGGTACGCAGTATTTT. Translated, it gives CATSDLGPLAGWGGTQYF. The J gene is TRBJ2-3, the V gene TRBV24-1; 10 bases fit TRBD2. Germline V gene data show CDR1 as KGHDR and CDR2 as SFDVKD. V was clipped by 0 bases and J by 8 bases; unmatched bases: 13. The CDR3 totals 18 residues.

The chain recombines TRBV5-6 with TRBJ2-7; D gene unclear. This CDR3 has 12 amino acids. V lost 1 base and J 7 bases, leaving 9 bases between the germline ends. CDR1 SGHDT and CDR2 YYEEEE come from the germline V gene. CDR3 loop: CASSLTPREQYF. CDR3 coding DNA: TGTGCCAGCAGCTTGACCCCTCGGGAGCAGTACTTC.

This chain uses TRBV19 with TRBJ2-2, with 7 bases matching TRBD2. The CDR3 covers 16 residues. CDR1 is LNHDA, CDR2 SQIVND, per germline (reference sequence). Unmatched junction bases numbered 5, after V lost 4 bases and J lost 0 bases. The CDR3 nucleotides are TGTGCCAGTAGTAGCCAACTAGCGACGAACACCGGGGAGCTGTTTTTT. Its translation is CASSSQLATNTGELFF.

The rearrangement uses TRBV3-1 (or the pseudogene TRBV3-2) and TRBJ1-3; unclear D gene. The CDR3 length is 14 residues. V lost 0 bases to trimming and J lost 4 bases, with 7 bases between them. CDR1 is LGHDT and CDR2 is YNNKEL in the germline V gene (reference sequence). The CDR3 DNA reads as TGTGCCAGCAGCCAAGATGCAGAAGGAAACACCATATATTTT. It specifies CASSQDAEGNTIYF.